This T cell receptor (beta chain) was retrieved from a study of T cell responses to AZD1222 COVID-19 vaccine. Points from the study as a whole: Repertoires were obtained only post-peak T cell response. Donors were chiefly white British, with a greater number of females, and clonal diversity was perhaps underestimated.

Assay: immunoSEQ multiplex PCR; the TCRdb copy retains only in-frame clones and omits some. Of 85,000 to 100,000 clones listed, approximately 90% are singletons. Regarding this clone: Its antigen is as yet unknown.

This CDR3 has 16 residues. Germline-derived CDR1 and CDR2 are MDHEN and SYDVKM. V lost 2 bases to trimming and J lost 0 bases, with 11 bases between them. The sample was peripheral blood, taken 28 days after the second AZD1222 dose. The TCR comes from an adult who received the AZD1222 COVID-19 vaccine. The chain links TRBV28 to TRBJ1-5; D possibly corresponds to TRBD1 (6 bases). The CDR3 reads CASSLHTGNSNQPQHF. Written as DNA, the CDR3 is TGTGCCAGCAGTTTACACACAGGGAATAGCAATCAGCCCCAGCATTTT.